Below, one T cell receptor (beta chain) is given with its context. These data are taken from a study of shared clonotypes between healthy human individuals. This CDR3 contains 12 residues. Generated by immunoSEQ multiplex PCR, the TCRdb table keeps only in-frame clones and is missing some. The sample carries fewer than 2.5 million clones, roughly 93% recorded once. The source of this sequence is a man between 18 and 29 years old in good health. Some clones in this sample may be carry-over from other donors' samples. V and J are TRBV21-1 and TRBJ2-1; TRBD1 was called by the table and not checked on the DNA. TRBV21-1 constitutes a pseudogene. Sequencing used naive CD4+ T cells from PBMCs. The subset: CD45RA+ positively selected. CDR3 protein: CASSNQYNEQFF. Written as DNA, the CDR3 is TGTGCCAGCAGCAACCAATACAATGAGCAGTTCTTC.